This TCR beta chain comes out of a study of post-analysis software for immune sequencing data. About the study: Recorded subtypes: relapsing-remitting, secondary progressive, progressive-relapsing; some patients unannotated.

CDR1 is SQVTM, CDR2 ANQGSEA, per germline. CDR3 size: 13 residues. V dropped 4 bases and J dropped 11 bases, with 20 bases sitting between them. With regard to this clonotype: No antigen is known for it.

Unique molecular identifiers were carried by the TCR beta cDNA libraries. Input amounts of 1 to 10 million T cells were used. These gave around 500,000 cDNA molecules, so each molecule approximated one T cell. TCRdb fed the PCR reads into MiXCR, producing one record per CDR3 protein. The sample yields about 820,000 distinct CDR3 sequences, roughly half seen once. General study results and limits: Patients had higher frequencies than controls of a few TRBV segments, including TRBV5-6, TRBV5-1 and TRBV20-1. Strong co-clustering by F measure was evident for samples that had been prepared in the same batch. Normalized Chao1 diversity was significantly lower in multiple sclerosis patients than in controls.

The chain couples TRBV29-1 to TRBJ2-5; D not certain. The receptor was derived from a girl aged 5 to 17 with multiple sclerosis. The material sequenced was blood. CDR3 in DNA: TGCAGCGTTGTCACTTATAGACATGCTGGGCAGTACTTC. Its protein product is CSVVTYRHAGQYF.